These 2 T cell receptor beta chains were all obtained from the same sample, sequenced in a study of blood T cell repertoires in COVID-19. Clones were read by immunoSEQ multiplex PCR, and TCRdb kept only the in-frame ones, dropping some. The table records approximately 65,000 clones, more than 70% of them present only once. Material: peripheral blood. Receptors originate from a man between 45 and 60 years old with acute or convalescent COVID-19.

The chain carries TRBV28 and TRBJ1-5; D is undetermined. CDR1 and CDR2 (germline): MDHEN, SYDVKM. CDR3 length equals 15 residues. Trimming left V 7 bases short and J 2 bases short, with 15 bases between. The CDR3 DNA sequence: TGTGCCAGCACTATGTCGGGTTGGCGCAATCAGCCCCAGCATTTT. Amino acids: CASTMSGWRNQPQHF. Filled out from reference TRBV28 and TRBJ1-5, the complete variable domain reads DVKVTQSSRYLVKRTGEKVFLECVQDMDHENMFWYRQDPGLGLRLIYFSYDVKMKEKGDIPEGYSVSREKKERFSLILESASTNQTSMYLCASTMSGWRNQPQHFGDGTRLSIL.

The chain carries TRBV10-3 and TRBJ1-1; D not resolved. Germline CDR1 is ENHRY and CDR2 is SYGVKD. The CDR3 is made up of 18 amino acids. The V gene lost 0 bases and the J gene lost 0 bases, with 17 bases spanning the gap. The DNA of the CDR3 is TGTGCCATCAGTGAGTCAGGCTTAGTCGCAGGCCTGAACACTGAAGCTTTCTTT. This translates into CAISESGLVAGLNTEAFF.